The 21 T cell receptor beta chains below all came from one sample that was sequenced in a study of T cell responses to AZD1222 COVID-19 vaccine. TCRdb's copy holds only in-frame clones and misses some; the assay was immunoSEQ multiplex PCR. The sample gives about 150,000 clones, about nine tenths of which show up once; around 1.9% is in the top ten. The source was peripheral blood, collected on day 0 of AZD1222 vaccination. These receptors were collected from an adult in good health.

This clone was detected once. The chain employs TRBV2 and TRBJ1-3, with a tentative D call TRBD1 (6 bases). This CDR3 comprises 14 residues. Between the trimmed V and J ends, which lost 10 bases and 7 bases, there was a span of 20 bases. CDR1 is SNHLY and CDR2 is FYNNEI in the germline V gene. CDR3 sequence (DNA): TGTGCCACCGGCCGGGCAGGGGTGGCGAACACCATATATTTT. Translated, it gives CATGRAGVANTIYF.

This chain links TRBV20-1 with TRBJ2-7; the match to TRBD2 covers 7 bases. The CDR3 is made up of 14 amino acids. Germline assignment: CDR1 DFQATT and CDR2 SNEGSKA (reference sequence). V shed 3 bases and J 4 bases; nucleotides not matched to a gene: 9. CDR3 sequence: CSASSAGVDYEQYF. CDR3 nucleotide sequence: TGCAGTGCTAGTTCTGCGGGAGTCGATTACGAGCAGTACTTC.

CDR3 protein: CASSQDMSGAGRPQHF. CDR3 coding DNA: TGTGCCAGCAGCCAAGATATGTCAGGGGCCGGTCGGCCCCAGCATTTT. The genes are TRBV4-2 and TRBJ1-5, with D perhaps TRBD1 (6 bases). The germline V gene encodes CDR1 LGHNA and CDR2 YNFKEQ. Deletions cut 0 bases from V and 9 bases from J, with 18 bases between. The CDR3 spans 16 residues.

The chain couples TRBV4-3 to TRBJ2-5, with a tentative D call TRBD1 (6 bases). Germline-derived CDR1 and CDR2 are LGHNA and YSLEER. V was shortened by 3 bases and J by 5 bases, with 16 bases between the two germline ends. The CDR3 runs 15 residues. CDR3 nucleotides: TGCGCCAGCAGCCAGGACCCAGGGGCGCGGGAGACCCAGTACTTC. This sequence encodes CASSQDPGARETQYF.

The chain recombines TRBV7-3 with TRBJ2-2; the D gene could be TRBD1 or TRBD2 (6 bases each). This CDR3 region has 12 residues. Germline lookup yields CDR1 SGHTA and CDR2 FQGTGA. The V end lost 11 bases, the J end lost 5 bases, and 12 bases lay between the germline ends. This chain's CDR3 is CASGAGTGELFF. DNA of the CDR3: TGTGCCTCGGGGGCCGGGACCGGGGAGCTGTTTTTT.

This rearrangement joins TRBV9 to TRBJ1-2; D uncertain. Germline CDR1 reads SGDLS; CDR2 reads YYNGEE. Trimming shortened V by 1 base and J by 4 bases, and 17 bases separated the two germline ends. This CDR3 contains 16 residues. The CDR3 DNA follows: TGTGCCAGCAGCGTACTTAGTAGTCGGGGTGGCTATGGCTACACCTTC. Protein product: CASSVLSSRGGYGYTF.

J is TRBJ1-2 and V is TRBV6-1; 8 nucleotides align to TRBD1. The CDR3 covers 13 residues. Trimming cost V 2 bases and J 6 bases; bases outside gene matches: 2. From germline, CDR1 is MNHNS and CDR2 SASEGT. The CDR3: CASSEMTGDGYTF. In nucleotides, the CDR3 is TGTGCCAGCAGTGAAATGACAGGGGATGGCTACACCTTC.

This rearrangement joins TRBV3-1 (or the pseudogene TRBV3-2) to TRBJ2-5; 7 bases fit TRBD2. V dropped 6 bases and J dropped 5; count of bases not matched to a gene: 12. Per the germline V gene, CDR1 is LGHDT and CDR2 is YNNKEL (reference sequence). This CDR3 comprises 15 residues. CDR3: CASRARLASMETQYF. Written as DNA, the CDR3 is TGTGCCAGCAGGGCTAGACTAGCCAGCATGGAGACCCAGTACTTC.

V and J are TRBV2 and TRBJ2-3; D unresolved. Germline V lookup: CDR1 SNHLY, CDR2 FYNNEI. The CDR3 totals 14 residues. The V end was cut by 3 bases, the J end by 2 bases, with 9 bases between. Written as DNA, the CDR3 is TGTGCCAGCAGTGACCTTAGCTACACAGATACGCAGTATTTT. It codes for CASSDLSYTDTQYF.

The chain couples TRBV5-5 to TRBJ2-7; no definite D call. Germline CDR1 reads SGHKS; CDR2 reads YYEKEE (reference sequence). Trimming shortened V by 1 base and J by 0 bases, and 11 bases separated the two germline ends. CDR3 size: 15 residues. The CDR3: CASSLIDSPSYEQYF. In nucleotides, the CDR3 is TGTGCCAGCAGCTTGATAGATTCCCCCTCCTACGAGCAGTACTTC.

The CDR3 sequence: CASSPGQGRYEQYF. The CDR3 nucleotides are TGTGCCAGCAGTCCCGGACAGGGTCGCTACGAGCAGTACTTC. The chain has TRBV13 and TRBJ2-7; 8 nucleotides line up with TRBD1. The CDR3 covers 14 residues. The ends lost 6 bases at V and 3 bases at J; junction bases unmatched: 7. In germline, CDR1 is PRHDT, CDR2 FYEKMQ (reference sequence).

The J gene is TRBJ1-5, the V gene TRBV4-2, with D possibly being TRBD1 (5 bases). V lost 4 bases and J lost 3, with 13 bases in between. The CDR3 extends over 15 amino acids. Germline V lookup: CDR1 LGHNA, CDR2 YNFKEQ. Here the CDR3 reads CASSLRRDHNQPQHF. The CDR3 region has the DNA TGTGCCAGCAGCCTTCGCCGGGACCACAATCAGCCCCAGCATTTT.

This chain connects TRBV7-2 to TRBJ2-7, with 11 nucleotides matching TRBD2. CDR3 length equals 15 residues. Germline CDR1 is SGHTA and CDR2 is FQGNSA. The V gene end was trimmed by 1 base and the J gene end by 7 bases; junction bases not matched to a gene: 6. Here the CDR3 DNA reads TGTGCCAGCAGCTTAGGACTAGCGGGAACCTCTGAGCAGTACTTC. This translates into CASSLGLAGTSEQYF.

The chain has TRBV11-2 and TRBJ1-1; D is uncertain. The germline gives CDR1 SGHAT, CDR2 FQNNGV. The CDR3 has 14 amino acids. Trimming cost V 5 bases and J 2 bases, with 12 bases left between them. CDR3 DNA sequence: TGTGCCAGCAGCCCAGGTATCCCTAACACTGAAGCTTTCTTT. This codes for CASSPGIPNTEAFF. Combining the CDR3 with reference TRBV11-2 and TRBJ1-1 gives the whole variable domain EAGVAQSPRYKIIEKRQSVAFWCNPISGHATLYWYQQILGQGPKLLIQFQNNGVVDDSQLPKDRFSAERLKGVDSTLKIQPAKLEDSAVYLCASSPGIPNTEAFFGQGTRLTVV.

The J gene is TRBJ2-1, the V gene TRBV5-8; perhaps TRBD1 as D (7 bases). Trimming left V 7 bases short and J 9 bases short, with 8 bases between. This CDR3 region has 10 residues. Germline V gene data show CDR1 as SGHTS and CDR2 as YDEGEE. In DNA form, the CDR3 reads TGTGCCAGCCAGGGGGGTGAGCAGTTCTTC. It is translated as CASQGGEQFF.

The genes are TRBV28 and TRBJ1-5; TRBD1 matches at 7 bases. J lost 3 bases, V lost 7 bases, and 6 bases had no gene match. The CDR3 runs 14 residues. Germline loops: CDR1 MDHEN, CDR2 SYDVKM. The CDR3 is CASKTGDFNQPQHF. CDR3 sequence (DNA): TGTGCCAGCAAAACAGGGGACTTCAATCAGCCCCAGCATTTT.

This clone showed up just a few times. This rearrangement joins TRBV4-3 to TRBJ2-3; 9 nucleotides align to TRBD1. Germline lookup yields CDR1 LGHNA and CDR2 YSLEER. V shed 0 bases, J shed 8 bases, and the junction held 9 bases outside the gene matches. The CDR3 runs 16 residues. The CDR3 region has the DNA TGCGCCAGCAGCCAAGATCTGGTCACAGGGGGCGGTACGCAGTATTTT. It encodes CASSQDLVTGGGTQYF.

This sequence joins TRBV6-5 and TRBJ1-1; 9 bases agree with TRBD1. Trimming at V came to 2 bases and at J to 5 bases, leaving 6 bases not matched to a gene. Germline V lookup: CDR1 MNHEY, CDR2 SVGAGI. The CDR3 has 15 residues. This CDR3 is CASSYEGQGRTEAFF. The CDR3 DNA reads as TGTGCCAGCAGTTACGAGGGACAGGGACGAACTGAAGCTTTCTTT.

The chain couples TRBV5-5 to TRBJ2-7; D not resolved. CDR1 and CDR2 (germline): SGHKS, YYEKEE (reference sequence). The length of the CDR3 is 12 residues. V was clipped by 2 bases and J by 3 bases, with 6 bases between them. CDR3 DNA: TGTGCCAGCAGCTTTGGCAGCTACGAGCAGTACTTC. This codes for CASSFGSYEQYF. The whole variable domain, remainder taken from reference TRBV5-5 and TRBJ2-7, is DAGVTQSPTHLIKTRGQQVTLRCSPISGHKSVSWYQQVLGQGPQFIFQYYEKEERGRGNFPDRFSARQFPNYSSELNVNALLLGDSALYLCASSFGSYEQYFGPGTRLTVT.

The chain employs TRBV27 and TRBJ1-2; D is unclear. V lost 3 bases, J lost 8 bases, and 19 bases lay in between. Germline CDR1 and CDR2: MNHEY and SMNVEV (reference sequence). This CDR3 region has 15 residues. This CDR3 reads CASSFFPLGRGGYTF. The DNA for the CDR3 is TGTGCCAGCAGTTTCTTTCCTTTGGGTCGAGGCGGCTACACCTTC.

The chain employs TRBV19 and TRBJ1-5, with D unresolved. The CDR3 consists of 14 residues. Trimming left V 1 base short and J 3 bases short, with 7 bases between. Germline loops: CDR1 LNHDA, CDR2 SQIVND (reference sequence). Here the CDR3 reads CASSIVQYNQPQHF. CDR3 sequence (DNA): TGTGCCAGTAGTATAGTTCAGTACAATCAGCCCCAGCATTTT.